This note documents a single TCR beta chain sequence. Its antigen is still unknown. Distinct nucleotide sequences in the sample also encode this CDR3. The stimulus was lysate of CMV-infected fibroblasts, approximately 9.6 ug/mL. CD40L-negative CD69-negative CD45RO-high memory CD4+ T cells were sorted as populations depleted of antigen-responding cells. These data originate in a study of persistence of HIV-infected CD4 T cells. On the study more broadly: Median time on suppressive ART was 8 to 9 years.

Trimming pared 2 bases from V and 7 bases from J, leaving 14 bases between. This CDR3 is 15 amino acids long. The germline gives CDR1 MNHNS, CDR2 SASEGT. This was the immunoSEQ version 4 assay in survey mode. Clones were sequenced by immunoSEQ multiplex PCR, and TCRdb holds only the in-frame ones, with some missing. Counted here are roughly 30,000 clones, about four fifths occurring once; the ten biggest clones make up around 4.6%. The chain recombines TRBV6-1 with TRBJ1-4; tentatively, D is TRBD1 (5 bases). This receptor was obtained from an adult man with HIV who was CMV-seropositive. The sample was CD4+ T cells sorted from PBMCs after 18-hour stimulation, taken from a patient who received antiretroviral therapy. CDR3 in amino acids: CASSEPRGRGEKLFF. The DNA for the CDR3 is TGTGCCAGCAGTGAACCTAGGGGCCGAGGTGAAAAACTGTTTTTT.